The present T cell receptor beta chain was sequenced within a study of early T cells in non-severe SARS-CoV-2 infection. Across the whole study: Sequencing used unsorted whole-blood bulk RNA, so chains lack pairing.

Deletions cut 1 base from V and 6 bases from J, with 11 bases between. CDR3 length: 14 amino acids. Germline CDR1 SGHKS, CDR2 YYEKEE (reference sequence). Unique molecular identifiers tagged individual cDNA molecules. One entry per CDR3 protein, called by TCRdb with MiXCR from the 5' RACE reads. The sample has about 30,000 distinct CDR3 sequences; 6% to 7% are singletons. Whole-study results and caveats: Anti-spike CD8 responses were favored by VDJdb matching, which missed private and CD4 specificities.

The table lists this clonotype with many counts. What it binds is not known. The chain uses TRBV5-5 and TRBJ1-5, with a weak D call TRBD1 (6 bases). This clonotype was sampled from an adult who was a healthcare worker with PCR-confirmed SARS-CoV-2 infection or an uninfected control (not recorded which). The source material was whole blood. The chain's CDR3 is CASSLSRGAQPQHF. DNA for the CDR3: TGTGCCAGCAGCTTGTCCAGGGGAGCTCAGCCCCAGCATTTT.